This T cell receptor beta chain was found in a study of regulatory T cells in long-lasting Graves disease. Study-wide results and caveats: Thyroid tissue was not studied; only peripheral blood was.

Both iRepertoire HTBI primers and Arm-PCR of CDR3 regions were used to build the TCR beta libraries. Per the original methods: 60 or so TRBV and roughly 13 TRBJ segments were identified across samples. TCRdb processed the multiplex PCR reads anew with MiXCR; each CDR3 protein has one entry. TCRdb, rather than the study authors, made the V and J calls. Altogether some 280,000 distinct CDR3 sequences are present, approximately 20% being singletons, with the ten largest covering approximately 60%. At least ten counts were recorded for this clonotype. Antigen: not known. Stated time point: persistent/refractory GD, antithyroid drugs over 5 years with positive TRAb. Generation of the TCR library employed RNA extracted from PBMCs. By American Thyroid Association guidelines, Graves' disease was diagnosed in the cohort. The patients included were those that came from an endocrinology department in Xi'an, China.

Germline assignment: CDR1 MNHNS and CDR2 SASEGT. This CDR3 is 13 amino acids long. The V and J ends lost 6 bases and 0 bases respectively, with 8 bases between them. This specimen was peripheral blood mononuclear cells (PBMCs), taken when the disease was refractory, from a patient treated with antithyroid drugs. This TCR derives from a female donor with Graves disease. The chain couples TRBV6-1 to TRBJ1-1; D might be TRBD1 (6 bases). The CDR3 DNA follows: TGTGCCAGCAGGGACAGCATGAACACTGAAGCTTTCTTT. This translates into CASRDSMNTEAFF.